This T cell receptor (beta chain) was documented in a study of cytomegalovirus exposure and HLA in healthy donors (TCRdb year 2017). With respect to the entire study: According to an earlier analysis of 587 of the donors, about 190 million T cells yielded 100 million or so unique TCR beta sequences and around 300 Gb of sequence data. Approximately 310 gigabases of sequencing data and around 88 million unique TCR sequences made up an early release that covered around 640 HLA-typed donors. The genetic ancestry cluster associated with self-reported Caucasian donors included around four fifths of the roughly 410 genotyped donors. The aim of the study was to test whether cataloging public T cell receptors could identify signatures of past pathogen exposure. Using immunosequencing, the study profiled T cell repertoires from 640 or so subjects and related those repertoires to cytomegalovirus serostatus. Along with the approximately 670-subject first cohort, a separate validation cohort of more than 90 different subjects was used. High-throughput TCR immunosequencing, statistical association of individual TCRs with disease status, and machine learning were combined to predict cytomegalovirus infection status. To study patterns of TCR occurrence, a later analysis re-analyzed previously published TCR beta repertoires from more than 550 donors and added high-resolution HLA genotyping. The later analysis used no new phenotypic data to find candidate immune exposures, relying instead on TCR beta sequences and their occurrence across donors. To decide whether each TCR beta V gene segment behaved as functional or pseudogenic, an earlier analysis of some 600 of the donors relied on high-throughput TCR beta sequencing. Donor age, sex, ethnicity and CMV serostatus were compiled alongside the repertoire data. A later genetic analysis took genome-wide SNP genotypes for 398 of the 666 donors and used that subset as a discovery cohort. Every discovery cohort repertoire had been produced on one sequencing platform. Class I and class II HLA loci were covered by the typing at four-digit resolution. Typing coverage varied by locus: 629-630 donors for A, B, C, DRB1 and DQB1; about 520 for DQA1; approximately 610 for DPA1; 400 to 480 for DPB1. Because of strong linkage in the cohort, roughly five DR-DQ haplotypes were treated as single units for association and clustering. Among 350 to 400 genotyped donors of the cohort, an average of around 240,000 unique TCR beta nucleotide sequences were sequenced per donor, about a sixth of them non-productive.

The CDR3 numbers 13 residues from cysteine through phenylalanine. Here the CDR3 DNA is all that survives: 39 bases in frame from base 1. The germline V gene encodes CDR1 MNHNY and CDR2 SVGAGI (reference sequence). The V end loses 9 bases and the J end loses 0 bases, and a stretch of 9 bases separates them. Library preparation used the immunoSEQ multiplex PCR assay. The multiplex PCR relied on a mix of 60 forward primers for TCR Vbeta segments and 13 reverse primers for TCR Jbeta segments. A multiplex PCR assay on genomic DNA amplified the CDR3 region of rearranged TCR beta genes. The Illumina HiSeq System was used to sequence the amplified TCR beta libraries as 87-base-pair reads. The authors processed their data as follows. In a later analysis, 77 million or so unique TCR beta chains were counted across the approximately 670 repertoires, and around 11 million of these chains were shared by at least two donors. To remove PCR and sequencing errors, raw reads were error-corrected and collapsed into unique sequences using a nearest-neighbor algorithm that merged closely related sequences. To assign V, D and J gene segments, CDR3 sequences were aligned to IMGT reference sequences. For a sequence to be retained, at least a six-nucleotide match to both a V gene segment and a J gene segment was required. A rearrangement counted as productive if the CDR3 had no stop codons and remained in frame with V and J, and every other rearrangement counted as non-productive. Following IMGT convention, CDR3 was defined as the stretch from the second conserved V-encoded cysteine up to the conserved J-encoded phenylalanine. The earlier analysis of about 590 of the donors excluded sequences that lacked an unambiguous match to a single V gene segment. In an earlier analysis of almost 600 of the donors, a V segment was called functional when productive rearrangements were above 56.7%, and segregating when the standard deviation between donors exceeded 5%. A statistical classification framework was developed to diagnose cytomegalovirus status using the catalog of TCR beta chain sequences. In a later analysis, TCR nucleotide sequences were compared against IMGT/GENE-DB human TR gene sequences so that V and J genes could be assigned. A later analysis assigned CDR3 sequences and most-parsimonious VDJ recombination scenarios with the TCRdist pipeline. A later analysis defined each TCR beta chain by its CDR3 amino acid sequence plus V-gene family, and excluded reads lacking a unique V-gene family. As a way to deal with suspected cross-contamination and a sequencing artifact, a later analysis dropped nearly 600 nucleotide sequences that were highly shared and had low generation probability. A later analysis calculated a clonal expansion index for each public chain from normalized within-repertoire ranks of inferred template counts. A later analysis computed generation probabilities with a VDJ recombination model fitted to out-of-frame rearrangements, and checked the results against IGoR. In a later analysis, TCR-TCR, TCR-HLA and TCR-CMV co-occurrence was scored with hypergeometric tests, and a repertoire-size bias correction was applied to TCR pairs. To estimate false discovery rates, a later analysis permuted the HLA or CMV assignments 20 times. In a later analysis, co-occurring TCRs were grouped with DBSCAN, and TCRdist sequence similarity was added when clustering was performed within HLA-allele-positive subsets. Repertoires with fewer than 30,000 or more than 120,000 public chains were left out of co-occurrence clustering, as were about 5 repertoires with anomalous nucleotide sharing. The source is immuneACCESS, and TCRdb retained only in-frame sequences with V and J called. Part of the clones is not carried over; for the studies checked, unresolved V genes explain less than half of this, and the remainder is unexplained. Clone size and V and J calls were adopted from that table, with D and trimming inferred from the DNA. The sample table shows some 140,000 clones, and approximately 71% are seen once. The ten most abundant clones make up about 1% of the sample.

Study-wide conclusions, independent of this receptor: The 87-base-pair reads could not distinguish some IMGT-functional V segments, including TRBV6-2 and TRBV6-3, so those segments were excluded. A later analysis found that HLA-associated TCR beta chains were more clonally expanded and had lower generation probabilities than equally common non-associated chains. A cluster of highly shared sequence variants was judged likely to represent a technical artifact of the sequencing pipeline. In this cohort, only TCR beta chains were sequenced, and detectable features were limited by the absence of alpha or paired-chain data. Linkage disequilibrium might explain the correlated functional status among segregating V segments, but an unknown experimental factor could not be excluded. While some public TCRs were present in many individuals, most TCR sequences turned up only very rarely across donors. Because counts were too low, about 15 rarely observed V segments, including chromosome 9 orphons, were left out of the earlier analysis of over 550 of the donors. Because HLA typing was unavailable for some donors at each locus, only the typed subset was used in association tests. Several of the top co-occurrence clusters appeared to be linked to parvovirus B19, influenza, CMV and Epstein-Barr virus, according to a later analysis. In an earlier analysis of some 500 of the donors, most TCR beta V segments were observed in productive rearrangements about 87% or about 30% of the time, broadly matching IMGT annotations. A later analysis found that most CMV-associated TCR beta chains appeared HLA-restricted, with HLA associations seemingly driven largely by CMV exposure. Immune exposure information for the cohort was limited to CMV serostatus. Specific HLA alleles were associated with 15,000 to 20,000 TCR beta sequences at a false discovery rate of 0.05 in a later analysis. According to the authors, the approach could potentially be generalized to other disease states and immunological phenotypes. In a later genetic analysis, a missense DCLRE1C variant was associated with V-gene and J-gene trimming of TCR beta chains, and the association was replicated in an independent cohort. When HLA alleles, especially DR and DQ, strongly co-occurred, attributing TCR associations to individual alleles was difficult. A further reported finding was that TCR beta sequences accurately predicted the HLA-A and HLA-B alleles for most subjects in the first cohort. Sequencing depth was assumed to be roughly uniform across donors in the presence/absence analyses, though that assumption may not hold. A total of 150 or so TCR beta chains were listed by the study as associated with cytomegalovirus. In a later analysis, the rate of TCR association differed among HLA loci, with DRB1 alleles having the most associated TCRs and HLA-C alleles having the fewest. In both the original and validation cohorts, the classifier was reported to diagnose cytomegalovirus status with high specificity and sensitivity. According to a later genetic analysis, donors in an Asian-associated ancestry cluster had fewer N-insertions in productive TCRs than the approximately 710-donor mean. Three of the identified cytomegalovirus-associated TCR beta chains were confirmed in vitro to be specific for cytomegalovirus antigens.

In the case of this clone: No cognate antigen has been identified for it. The input lacks base qualities; no much larger clone sits a single base away.

The cohort was made up of 500 to 800 healthy bone marrow donors. At the time of sampling, every cohort member was nominally healthy, though immune exposures that went unrecorded were likely present. The donor tested CMV seronegative, placing the donor among the approximately 360 seronegative members of the cohort. A peripheral blood sample was provided by each donor, and peripheral blood mononuclear cells were used for TCR beta sequencing. The Qiagen DNeasy Blood Extraction Kit was used to extract genomic DNA from the blood cell samples. The sequence is built from TRBV6-6 and TRBJ1-5; the D region possibly corresponds to TRBD1 (5 bases align). Sequenced input: PBMCs. The source of this sequence is a woman aged 60-75 years in good health and CMV-seronegative. The DNA sequence reads TGTGCCAGTGCGACAGATAGCAATCAGCCCCAGCATTTT. Its translation reads: CASATDSNQPQHF.